This note documents a single T cell receptor (beta chain) sequence. Antigen unknown. The CDR3 is 13 residues long. Germline V gene data show CDR1 as MNHEY and CDR2 as SMNVEV (reference sequence). The ends were cut back, 0 bases at V and 5 bases at J, with 7 bases in the middle. The PCR employed 60 Vbeta primers together with 13 Jbeta primers. Under the authors' procedure: An analysis performed later counted 75 million to 80 million unique TCR beta chains (roughly 11 million of them shared). Assay used: immunoSEQ multiplex PCR; TCRdb lists only in-frame clones, some missing. V, J and clone size reflect that table, while D and trimming were determined from the DNA. The sample has fewer than 100,000 clones; almost 80% are singletons. This record comes from a study of cytomegalovirus exposure and HLA in healthy donors. Study-wide results and caveats: The study carried out a later analysis of TCR beta sequences. It associated approximately 17,000 of them with specific HLA alleles at a false discovery rate of 0.05. TCR beta V- and J-gene trimming, according to a later analysis, was linked to a missense DCLRE1C variant. Cytomegalovirus-associated TCR beta chains were listed, numbering 164.

This clonotype was sampled from a female donor in good health and CMV-seronegative. Sequencing was carried out using PBMCs. V and J are TRBV27 and TRBJ1-1, with a weak D call TRBD1 (5 bases). The CDR3 here is CASSLSGGTEAFF. As DNA, the CDR3 is TGTGCCAGCAGTTTATCCGGGGGAACTGAAGCTTTCTTT.